The 25 T cell receptor beta chains listed next were all sequenced from one sample in a study of shared clonotypes between healthy human individuals. Profiling relied on immunoSEQ multiplex PCR, and the TCRdb table lists in-frame clones only, not all of them. Of more than 2,000,000 clones listed, approximately 93% were seen once; the top ten hold 0.39%. The sequenced material came from naive CD4+ T cells from PBMCs. As to subset: CD45RA+ positively selected. All receptors come from a man between 18 and 29 years old in good health. Some clones in this sample may be carry-over from other donors' samples.

The gene calls are TRBV9 and TRBJ1-3; the match to TRBD1 covers 8 bases. Per germline, CDR1 SGDLS and CDR2 YYNGEE. There are 17 residues in the CDR3. The J segment lost 3 bases and the V segment lost 0 bases, leaving 8 bases of the junction unmatched. The CDR3 sequence: CASSVDWARGLGNTIYF. In DNA form, the CDR3 reads TGTGCCAGCAGCGTAGACTGGGCCAGGGGGCTTGGAAACACCATATATTTT.

With respect to this clone: At the DNA level, this CDR3 is encoded by other sequences in the same sample as well. The chain is built from TRBV7-3 and TRBJ1-1, with D hard to call. Trimming removed 2 bases at V and 0 bases at J, with 4 bases between. This CDR3 is built from 13 residues. Germline V gene lookup returns CDR1 SGHTA and CDR2 FQGTGA. The CDR3 sequence: CASSLSLNTEAFF. DNA for the CDR3: TGTGCCAGCAGCTTATCACTGAACACTGAAGCTTTCTTT.

The chain employs TRBV29-1 and TRBJ1-1; D is unclear. V lost 4 bases, J lost 1 base, and 13 bases lay in between. This CDR3 region has 14 residues. The germline gives CDR1 SQVTM, CDR2 ANQGSEA. The CDR3: CSVVGLRENTEAFF. The CDR3 coding sequence is TGCAGCGTTGTCGGTCTGAGGGAGAACACTGAAGCTTTCTTT.

This clone has a single count. The chain uses TRBV28 and TRBJ1-1; 9 nucleotides agree with TRBD1. Germline V gives CDR1 MDHEN, CDR2 SYDVKM. V gave up 6 bases and J gave up 4 bases; unmatched junction bases: 12. CDR3 length: 16 residues. CDR3 sequence reads: CASRLQGAQKSTEAFF. CDR3 sequence (DNA): TGTGCCAGCAGACTACAGGGGGCTCAGAAGAGCACTGAAGCTTTCTTT.

The chain employs TRBV14 and TRBJ2-3; D is unresolved. CDR1 and CDR2 from the germline V gene are SGHDN and FVKESK. This CDR3 is 15 amino acids long. V lost 0 bases, J lost 4 bases, and 11 bases lay in between. CDR3 sequence: CASSQDRGLADTQYF. The CDR3 nucleotides are TGTGCCAGCAGCCAAGATCGAGGTTTGGCAGATACGCAGTATTTT.

The rearrangement uses TRBV5-1 and TRBJ2-3; D may be TRBD2 (6 bases). The germline V gene has CDR1 SGHRS and CDR2 YFSETQ. V lost 5 bases and J 15 bases, leaving 25 bases between the germline ends. This CDR3 has 14 residues. This CDR3 reads CASSFGGAQPSGYF. The CDR3 DNA reads TGCGCCAGCAGTTTCGGCGGGGCCCAGCCTTCGGGATATTTT.

The chain recombines TRBV28 with TRBJ2-1, with TRBD2 as a possible D gene (5 bases). This CDR3 has 13 amino acids. Looked up from germline, CDR1 is MDHEN and CDR2 is SYDVKM. Here the CDR3 reads CATTGGSYNEQFF. CDR3 bases: TGTGCTACCACGGGCGGGTCCTACAATGAGCAGTTCTTC.

V is TRBV27 and J is TRBJ2-7; 8 nucleotides agree with TRBD2. Germline V gene sequence: CDR1 MNHEY, CDR2 SMNVEV (reference sequence). The CDR3 length is 16 residues. Losses at the gene ends were 5 bases for V and 6 bases for J; bases not matched to a gene: 15. The CDR3 DNA reads TGTGCCAGCAGTCGACCCAGCCAGCGGGAGTTCGCCGAGCAGTACTTC. Its protein is CASSRPSQREFAEQYF.

This chain uses TRBV10-3 with TRBJ2-2; 11 nucleotides align to TRBD1. The germline gives CDR1 ENHRY, CDR2 SYGVKD. This CDR3 comprises 20 residues. The trim removed 6 bases at V and 1 base at J, leaving 16 bases unmatched. The CDR3: CAISKILGQGERRNTGELFF. DNA of the CDR3: TGTGCCATCAGCAAGATCCTGGGACAGGGGGAGCGGCGGAACACCGGGGAGCTGTTTTTT.

This chain connects TRBV19 to TRBJ2-3; no clear D gene. The germline V gene has CDR1 LNHDA and CDR2 SQIVND (reference sequence). Trimming cost V 6 bases and J 5 bases, with 12 bases left between them. The CDR3 covers 13 residues. CDR3 DNA sequence: TGTGCCAGTAGCCGGCAGTGGGGAGATACGCAGTATTTT. Protein product: CASSRQWGDTQYF.

This clone was counted a single time. This sample includes further DNA sequences coding for the same CDR3. The V and J genes are TRBV5-1 and TRBJ2-1; D gene uncertain. The V gene's germline CDR1 is SGHRS and CDR2 YFSETQ. The CDR3 totals 11 residues. Trimming shortened V by 2 bases and J by 7 bases, and 4 bases separated the two germline ends. The CDR3 region is CASSFGNEQFF. In nucleotides, the CDR3 is TGCGCCAGCAGCTTTGGGAATGAGCAGTTCTTC. Based on the CDR3 plus reference TRBV5-1 and TRBJ2-1, the full variable domain is KAGVTQTPRYLIKTRGQQVTLSCSPISGHRSVSWYQQTPGQGLQFLFEYFSETQRNKGNFPGRFSGRQFSNSRSEMNVSTLELGDSALYLCASSFGNEQFFGPGTRLTVL.

J is TRBJ1-2 and V is TRBV10-1; 7 bases agree with TRBD1. The J segment lost 7 bases and the V segment lost 4 bases, leaving 6 bases of the junction unmatched. Germline V CDR1 and CDR2: WNHNN, SYGVQD (reference sequence). CDR3 length equals 13 residues. CDR3 residues: CASSAKQGIGYTF. DNA of the CDR3: TGCGCCAGCAGTGCTAAACAGGGGATTGGCTACACCTTC.

The chain joins TRBV19 to TRBJ1-5; possible D gene TRBD1, 5 bases. V gave up 11 bases and J gave up 9 bases, with 20 bases separating them. Germline-derived CDR1 and CDR2 are LNHDA and SQIVND (reference sequence). The CDR3 covers 13 residues. The CDR3 sequence is CALGPGTQGPQHF. As DNA, the CDR3 is TGTGCCTTGGGTCCGGGTACTCAGGGGCCCCAGCATTTT.

The CDR3 here is CASNPGAGQGAYEQYF. DNA of the CDR3: TGTGCCAGCAATCCCGGAGCTGGACAGGGGGCATACGAGCAGTACTTC. The J gene is TRBJ2-7, the V gene TRBV28; 11 bases match TRBD1. V shed 7 bases and J 4 bases; nucleotides not matched to a gene: 12. Germline CDR1 and CDR2: MDHEN and SYDVKM. This CDR3 contains 16 residues.

The chain employs TRBV28 and TRBJ2-7; D unresolved. V was trimmed by 6 bases and J by 1 base, leaving 13 bases between them. Germline V gives CDR1 MDHEN, CDR2 SYDVKM. CDR3 length: 14 amino acids. The CDR3, as DNA: TGTGCCAGCAGAAAGGCAGCGCGATCCTACGAGCAGTACTTC. Its protein is CASRKAARSYEQYF. Together with reference TRBV28 and TRBJ2-7, the CDR3 gives the full variable domain: DVKVTQSSRYLVKRTGEKVFLECVQDMDHENMFWYRQDPGLGLRLIYFSYDVKMKEKGDIPEGYSVSREKKERFSLILESASTNQTSMYLCASRKAARSYEQYFGPGTRLTVT.

The chain couples TRBV6-1 to TRBJ2-3, with D possibly matching TRBD1 (6 bases). V was pared by 7 bases and J by 5 bases, with 13 bases between. This CDR3 contains 13 residues. The germline CDR1 and CDR2 sequences are MNHNS and SASEGT. Here the CDR3 DNA reads TGTGCCAGCAATAACAGGGCAGGAGATACGCAGTATTTT. This gives the protein CASNNRAGDTQYF.

The V call is TRBV27, the J call TRBJ1-2; D perhaps matches TRBD1 (6 bases). From germline, CDR1 is MNHEY and CDR2 SMNVEV (reference sequence). There are 17 residues in the CDR3. Trimming took off 5 bases at V and 4 bases at J, with 23 bases between the two ends. CDR3 region: CASSPTGQSEAGYGYTF. In DNA, the CDR3 is TGTGCCAGCAGTCCTACTGGACAGTCTGAAGCTGGCTATGGCTACACCTTC.

This clone was seen a few times. This sequence joins TRBV9 and TRBJ1-2, with 8 bases matching TRBD1. Trimming removed 0 bases from V and 8 bases from J; junction bases left unmatched: 6. There are 14 residues in the CDR3. Germline CDR1 SGDLS, CDR2 YYNGEE. Here the CDR3 DNA reads TGTGCCAGCAGCGTAGACCCACAGGGGGGCGGCTACACCTTC. Protein sequence: CASSVDPQGGGYTF.

Comment on this clone: The same CDR3 is also encoded by other DNA sequences in this sample. The chain couples TRBV5-1 to TRBJ1-2; the D is unclear. Trimming stripped 0 bases from V and 7 bases from J, with 10 bases between. The germline V gene has CDR1 SGHRS and CDR2 YFSETQ. This CDR3 comprises 13 residues. DNA for the CDR3: TGCGCCAGCAGCTTGGCCGCGAGGAGTGGCTACACCTTC. This codes for CASSLAARSGYTF.

This clone was counted a single time. The chain links TRBV5-1 to TRBJ1-1, with 8 bases matching TRBD1. V lost 3 bases, J lost 6 bases, and 4 bases stayed unmatched. Germline V CDR1 and CDR2: SGHRS, YFSETQ. The CDR3 covers 13 residues. CDR3 protein: CASSSGQEPEAFF. The CDR3 bases are TGCGCCAGCAGCTCGGGACAGGAGCCTGAAGCTTTCTTT.

The V and J genes are TRBV6-5 and TRBJ2-7; TRBD2 matches at 10 bases. Trimming at V came to 6 bases and at J to 2 bases, leaving 7 bases not matched to a gene. This CDR3 is 15 amino acids long. Germline-derived CDR1 and CDR2 are MNHEY and SVGAGI. Here the CDR3 reads CASRPGLAEAYEQYF. Here the CDR3 DNA reads TGTGCCAGCAGACCAGGACTAGCGGAGGCCTACGAGCAGTACTTC.

The J gene is TRBJ2-7, the V gene TRBV4-2; TRBD2 aligns across 11 bases. CDR3 size: 15 residues. Germline CDR1 is LGHNA and CDR2 is YNFKEQ. The J segment lost 2 bases and the V segment lost 4 bases, leaving 4 bases of the junction unmatched. This CDR3 is CASSLMTSGAYEQYF. In DNA, the CDR3 is TGTGCCAGCAGCCTAATGACTAGCGGGGCCTACGAGCAGTACTTC.

This sequence joins TRBV28 and TRBJ1-3; D is possibly TRBD1 (5 bases). V was trimmed by 4 bases and J by 5 bases, leaving 21 bases between them. Per the germline V gene, CDR1 is MDHEN and CDR2 is SYDVKM. The length of the CDR3 is 17 residues. The chain's CDR3 is CASSSPHWGGTRNTIYF. In nucleotides, the CDR3 is TGTGCCAGCAGTTCGCCTCATTGGGGGGGTACAAGAAACACCATATATTTT.

The genes are TRBV18 and TRBJ1-5; D remains unclear. V lost 0 bases and J lost 3, with 15 bases in between. The CDR3 has 17 amino acids. Per the germline V gene, CDR1 is KGHSH and CDR2 is LQKENI. CDR3 coding DNA: TGTGCCAGCTCACCACCGAACTCGGCAGGCCCCAATCAGCCCCAGCATTTT. Translation gives CASSPPNSAGPNQPQHF.

The V and J genes are TRBV7-2 and TRBJ2-5; 9 bases are a match to TRBD1. This CDR3 region has 17 residues. Germline V gene data show CDR1 as SGHTA and CDR2 as FQGNSA. V was pared by 5 bases and J by 0 bases, with 10 bases of the junction left unmatched. The CDR3 coding sequence is TGTGCCAGCAGCGTTGGGGTGGGACAGGGTTACCAAGAGACCCAGTACTTC. Translating gives CASSVGVGQGYQETQYF.